Sequencing of this T cell receptor beta chain was carried out in a study of T cells in localized non-small cell lung cancer. Using immunoSEQ multiplex PCR, the repertoire was profiled, and TCRdb retains in-frame clones only, with some absent. The sample lists just under 35,000 clones, 91% seen once, with around 11% in the top ten. With respect to this clone: Antigen: not known.

V was shortened by 3 bases and J by 6 bases, with 18 bases between the two germline ends. The CDR3 extends over 16 amino acids. Germline V CDR1 and CDR2: MNHEY, SMNVEV (reference sequence). Study-wide results and limits: A median of about 52 clones ranked among the top 100 in tumor appeared in adjacent lung. The study sequenced only one region of the tumor. As a result, intratumor heterogeneity could not be excluded and remains possible. Patients showing higher blood T cell density tended to see longer overall survival. It was uninvolved adjacent lung that showed the highest T cell clonality, exceeding tumor.

This sequence joins TRBV27 and TRBJ2-1; possible D gene TRBD1, 5 bases. The receptor was isolated from a female donor over 55 with stage II lung adenocarcinoma. The specimen comprised peripheral blood mononuclear cells, sampled before any cancer treatment. DNA for the CDR3: TGTGCCAGCAGTTTTGGAAGGGGTAAATCCGGCAATGAGCAGTTCTTC. Translated, it gives CASSFGRGKSGNEQFF.